This TCR beta chain was profiled in a study of T cell repertoires in cytomegalovirus infection. Study in general: CMV infection plus the matching HLA type was flagged by public TCR beta signatures. Points from the study as a whole: Summed frequency of public TCR beta families distinguished CMV carriers with the relevant HLA. Clonotypes of TCR beta that were HLA-C-restricted and CMV-specific dominated the ex vivo response.

The CDR3 has 15 amino acids. Trimming cost V 0 bases and J 8 bases, with 13 bases left between them. Germline CDR1 reads SGHVS; CDR2 reads FQNEAQ. TCRdb ran MiXCR on the reads and lists one entry per CDR3 protein. The table records 740,000 or so distinct CDR3 sequences, less than 40% of them present only once. Worth noting for this clonotype: Antigen specificity is unknown.

The sample comprised PBMCs. V and J are TRBV7-8 and TRBJ1-4; unclear D gene. This receptor was identified in a human donor in good health (CMV status not recorded). Some clones in this sample may be carry-over from other donors' samples. The chain's CDR3 is CASSLAGGIGEKLFF. The CDR3 DNA is TGTGCCAGCAGCTTAGCGGGAGGGATCGGGGAAAAACTGTTTTTT.